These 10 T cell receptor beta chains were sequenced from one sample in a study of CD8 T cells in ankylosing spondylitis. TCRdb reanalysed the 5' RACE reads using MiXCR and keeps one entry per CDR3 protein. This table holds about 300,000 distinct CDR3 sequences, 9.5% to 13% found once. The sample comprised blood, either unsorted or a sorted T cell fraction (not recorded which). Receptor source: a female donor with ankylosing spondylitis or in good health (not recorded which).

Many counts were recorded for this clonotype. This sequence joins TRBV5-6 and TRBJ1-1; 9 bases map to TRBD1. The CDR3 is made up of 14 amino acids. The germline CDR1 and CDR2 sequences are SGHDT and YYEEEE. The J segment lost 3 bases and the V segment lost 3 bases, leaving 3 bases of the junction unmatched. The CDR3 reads CASSWGQGDTEAFF. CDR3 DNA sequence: TGTGCCAGCAGCTGGGGACAGGGCGACACTGAAGCTTTCTTT. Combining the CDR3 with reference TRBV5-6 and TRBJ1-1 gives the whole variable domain DAGVTQSPTHLIKTRGQQVTLRCSPKSGHDTVSWYQQALGQGPQFIFQYYEEEERQRGNFPDRFSGHQFPNYSSELNVNALLLGDSALYLCASSWGQGDTEAFFGQGTRLTVV.

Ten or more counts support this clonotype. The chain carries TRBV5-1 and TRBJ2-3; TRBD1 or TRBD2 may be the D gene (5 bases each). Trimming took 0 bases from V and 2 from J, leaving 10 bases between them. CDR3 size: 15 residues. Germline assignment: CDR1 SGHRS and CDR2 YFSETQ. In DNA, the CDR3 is TGCGCCAGCAGCTTGGCAGGGAGATTCACAGATACGCAGTATTTT. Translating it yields CASSLAGRFTDTQYF.

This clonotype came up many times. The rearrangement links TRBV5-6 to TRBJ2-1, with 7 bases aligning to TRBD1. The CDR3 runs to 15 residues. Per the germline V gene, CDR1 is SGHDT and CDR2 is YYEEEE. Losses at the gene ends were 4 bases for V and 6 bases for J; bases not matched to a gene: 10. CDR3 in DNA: TGTGCCAGCAGCCAGGGACAGATCATCCGCAATGAGCAGTTCTTC. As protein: CASSQGQIIRNEQFF.

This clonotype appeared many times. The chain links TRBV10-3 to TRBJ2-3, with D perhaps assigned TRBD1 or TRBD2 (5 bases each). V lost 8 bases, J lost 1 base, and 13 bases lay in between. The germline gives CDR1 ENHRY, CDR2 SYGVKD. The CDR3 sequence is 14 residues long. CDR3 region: CAIAGTAGTDTQYF. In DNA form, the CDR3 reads TGTGCCATCGCCGGGACCGCCGGCACAGATACGCAGTATTTT.

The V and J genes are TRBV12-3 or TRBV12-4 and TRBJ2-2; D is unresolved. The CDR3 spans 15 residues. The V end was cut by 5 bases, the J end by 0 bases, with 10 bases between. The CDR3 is CASSILGPNTGELFF. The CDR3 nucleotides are TGTGCCAGCAGTATCTTAGGGCCGAACACCGGGGAGCTGTTTTTT.

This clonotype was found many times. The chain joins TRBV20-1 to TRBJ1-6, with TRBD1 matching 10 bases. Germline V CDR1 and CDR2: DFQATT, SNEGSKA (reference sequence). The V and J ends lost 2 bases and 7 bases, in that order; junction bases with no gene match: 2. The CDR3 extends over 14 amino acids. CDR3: CSARRTGGNSPLHF. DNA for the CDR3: TGCAGTGCTAGACGGACAGGGGGAAATTCACCCCTCCACTTT.

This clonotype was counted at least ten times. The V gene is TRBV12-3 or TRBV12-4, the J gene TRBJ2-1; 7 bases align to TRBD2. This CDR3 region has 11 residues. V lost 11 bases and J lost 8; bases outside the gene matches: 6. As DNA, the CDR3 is TGTGCCTCCGGTCGGGGGGATGAGCAGTTCTTC. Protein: CASGRGDEQFF.

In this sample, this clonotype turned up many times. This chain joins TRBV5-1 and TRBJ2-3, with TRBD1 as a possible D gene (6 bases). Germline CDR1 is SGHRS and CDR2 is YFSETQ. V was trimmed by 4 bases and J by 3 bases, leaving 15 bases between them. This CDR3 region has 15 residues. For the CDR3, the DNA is TGCGCCAGCAGCGTACAGGGTTGGGGGACAGATACGCAGTATTTT. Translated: CASSVQGWGTDTQYF. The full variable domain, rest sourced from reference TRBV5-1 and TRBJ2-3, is KAGVTQTPRYLIKTRGQQVTLSCSPISGHRSVSWYQQTPGQGLQFLFEYFSETQRNKGNFPGRFSGRQFSNSRSEMNVSTLELGDSALYLCASSVQGWGTDTQYFGPGTRLTVL.

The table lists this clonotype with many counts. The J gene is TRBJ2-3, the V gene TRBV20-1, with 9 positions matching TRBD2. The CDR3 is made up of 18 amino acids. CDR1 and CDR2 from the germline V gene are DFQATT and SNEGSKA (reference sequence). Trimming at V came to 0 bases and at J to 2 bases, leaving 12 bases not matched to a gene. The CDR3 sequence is CSARDPSGGISPTDTQYF. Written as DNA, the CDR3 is TGCAGTGCTAGAGATCCCAGCGGGGGGATTTCCCCCACAGATACGCAGTATTTT.

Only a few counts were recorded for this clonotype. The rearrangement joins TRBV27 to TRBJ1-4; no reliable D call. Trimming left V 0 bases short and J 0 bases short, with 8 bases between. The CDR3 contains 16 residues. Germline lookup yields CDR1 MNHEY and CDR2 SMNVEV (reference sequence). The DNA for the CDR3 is TGTGCCAGCAGTTTATCGATGTCCGCAACTAATGAAAAACTGTTTTTT. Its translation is CASSLSMSATNEKLFF.